This TCR beta chain emerged from a study of T-cell memory formation after mild COVID-19. Whole-study results and caveats: Among clones contracting day 15 to 85, CD4/CD8 was balanced, whereas later expanders leaned CD4+.

Each CDR3 protein is one row after TCRdb ran MiXCR on the 5' RACE reads. The sample shows some 29,000 distinct CDR3 sequences, approximately 16% of them seen only once. This clonotype came up many times. The antigen is unknown. Trimming cost V 6 bases and J 2 bases; bases outside gene matches: 7. The CDR3 is 14 amino acids. Germline loops: CDR1 MNHEY, CDR2 SVGAGI. The source material was PBMCs or a T cell subset sorted from them (not recorded which). This sequence joins TRBV6-5 and TRBJ2-7; 7 bases are a match to TRBD1. This receptor was identified in an adult who had mild COVID-19 (a few samples of this study predate the infection). Cell type and time point are not known. The DNA of the CDR3 is TGTGCCAGCAGCTACCGGGACAGCCCCTACGAGCAGTACTTC. Translating gives CASSYRDSPYEQYF.